The 18 T cell receptor beta chains below all came from one sample that was sequenced in a study of OX40 agonist ivuxolimab in advanced cancers. Sequenced by immunoSEQ multiplex PCR; TCRdb stores in-frame clones only, minus some. The sample comprises about 95,000 clones, around 90% of which are singletons, and around 2.7% rests with the top ten. The source material was CD4+ or CD8+ T cells sorted from blood, sampled in a trial of the OX40 agonist ivuxolimab. These TCRs come from an adult with an advanced solid tumor such as melanoma, head and neck, liver or kidney cancer.

The CDR3 DNA sequence: TGTGCCAGCAGTTTAGAATTGGGATTTGGTGAAAAACTGTTTTTT. This encodes CASSLELGFGEKLFF. This chain links TRBV28 with TRBJ1-4, with D uncertain. The length of the CDR3 is 15 residues. The V end lost 2 bases, the J end lost 7 bases, and 14 bases lay between the germline ends. From germline, CDR1 is MDHEN and CDR2 SYDVKM.

V gene TRBV7-2 combines with J gene TRBJ2-7, with a weak D call TRBD1 (6 bases). Germline CDR1 is SGHTA and CDR2 is FQGNSA. V lost 4 bases to trimming and J lost 5 bases, with 18 bases between them. CDR3 length: 15 amino acids. CDR3 amino acids: CASSYQGSLPDEQYF. The CDR3, as DNA: TGTGCCAGCAGCTACCAGGGGAGTCTGCCGGACGAGCAGTACTTC.

For this clone: The junction departs from the called germline gene at one end, perhaps through a read error. This same CDR3 is encoded by further DNA sequences in the sample. J is TRBJ2-7 and V is TRBV7-6; D might be TRBD2 (5 bases). The CDR3 contains 13 residues. Germline V gives CDR1 SGHVS, CDR2 FNYEAQ. CDR3 protein: CASSLAEIYEQYF. CDR3 DNA sequence: TGTGCCAGCAGCCTAGCCGAAATCTACGAGCAGTACTTC.

The V and J genes are TRBV4-1 and TRBJ2-3, with 10 bases aligning to TRBD2. The germline gives CDR1 MGHRA, CDR2 YSYEKL. Trimming removed 2 bases from V and 6 bases from J; junction bases left unmatched: 8. This CDR3 is 16 amino acids long. The CDR3 sequence: CASSQSESSGRDTQYF. The CDR3 DNA reads TGCGCCAGCAGCCAAAGTGAGAGTAGCGGGAGGGATACGCAGTATTTT.

This clone was seen a single time. The CDR3 spells CAITGVGNTIYF. The CDR3 DNA sequence: TGTGCCATCACCGGGGTTGGAAACACCATATATTTT. The gene calls are TRBV10-3 and TRBJ1-3, with no clear D. From germline, CDR1 is ENHRY and CDR2 SYGVKD. Trimming pared 7 bases from V and 3 bases from J, leaving 7 bases between. This CDR3 is built from 12 residues.

In this sample, this clone turned up once. The rearrangement links TRBV19 to TRBJ1-5; D ambiguous. The CDR3 consists of 12 residues. V dropped 7 bases and J dropped 7 bases, with 11 bases sitting between them. Germline CDR1 and CDR2: LNHDA and SQIVND (reference sequence). This CDR3 is CASTATGQPQHF. In DNA, the CDR3 is TGTGCCAGTACTGCAACCGGGCAGCCCCAGCATTTT.

V and J are TRBV7-2 and TRBJ2-7; TRBD2 matches 9 bases. Trimming removed 1 base from V and 4 bases from J; junction bases left unmatched: 5. The germline V gene has CDR1 SGHTA and CDR2 FQGNSA. This CDR3 region has 15 residues. CDR3 sequence (DNA): TGTGCCAGCAGCTTAGGCAGTAGCGGGGGATACGAGCAGTACTTC. This codes for CASSLGSSGGYEQYF.

The chain couples TRBV10-2 to TRBJ2-7; TRBD2 matches 7 bases. Germline CDR1 and CDR2: WSHSY and SAAADI. There are 14 residues in the CDR3. The J segment lost 6 bases and the V segment lost 3 bases, leaving 8 bases of the junction unmatched. CDR3 sequence (DNA): TGCGCCAGCAGTGAAGCGGGAAGGTCACTCGAGCAGTACTTC. Protein sequence: CASSEAGRSLEQYF.

The gene calls are TRBV6-5 and TRBJ1-5, with D uncertain. Germline assignment: CDR1 MNHEY and CDR2 SVGAGI. Deletions cut 6 bases from V and 0 bases from J, with 9 bases between. The CDR3 is 14 amino acids. This CDR3 is CASRPGNSNQPQHF. CDR3 sequence (DNA): TGTGCCAGCAGGCCCGGGAATAGCAATCAGCCCCAGCATTTT.

This clone was recorded once. V and J are TRBV6-1 and TRBJ1-1; D ambiguous. Germline CDR1 MNHNS, CDR2 SASEGT. The V gene lost 6 bases and the J gene lost 0 bases, with 11 bases spanning the gap. The CDR3 loop spans 14 amino acids. The chain's CDR3 is CASSPEPVNTEAFF. CDR3 coding DNA: TGTGCCAGCAGCCCAGAACCAGTGAACACTGAAGCTTTCTTT.

This clone was detected once. The chain employs TRBV7-9 and TRBJ2-2; 7 bases line up with TRBD1. The CDR3 consists of 14 residues. V shed 5 bases and J 1 base; nucleotides not matched to a gene: 1. CDR1 SEHNR and CDR2 FQNEAQ come from the germline V gene (reference sequence). DNA of the CDR3: TGTGCCAGCAGCGGACAGGAGAACACCGGGGAGCTGTTTTTT. It yields the protein CASSGQENTGELFF. Full variable domain (rest looked up from reference TRBV7-9 and TRBJ2-2): DTGVSQNPRHKITKRGQNVTFRCDPISEHNRLYWYRQTLGQGPEFLTYFQNEAQLEKSRLLSDRFSAERPKGSFSTLEIQRTEQGDSAMYLCASSGQENTGELFFGEGSRLTVL.

This rearrangement joins TRBV28 to TRBJ2-7, with D uncertain. The CDR3 length is 13 residues. Germline-derived CDR1 and CDR2 are MDHEN and SYDVKM. The V end was cut by 2 bases, the J end by 6 bases, with 11 bases between. This CDR3 reads CASSLPWELEQYF. As DNA, the CDR3 is TGTGCCAGCAGTTTACCTTGGGAACTCGAGCAGTACTTC.

This clone showed up just once. The rearrangement uses TRBV29-1 and TRBJ1-4; D remains ambiguous. The germline gives CDR1 SQVTM, CDR2 ANQGSEA. The germline V and J ends were trimmed by 7 bases and 3 bases, with 12 bases remaining between them. This CDR3 spans 13 amino acids. CDR3 coding DNA: TGCAGCGCAAGGGCCGGGGCTAATGAAAAACTGTTTTTT. This translates into CSARAGANEKLFF. Combining the CDR3 with reference TRBV29-1 and TRBJ1-4 gives the whole variable domain SAVISQKPSRDICQRGTSLTIQCQVDSQVTMMFWYRQQPGQSLTLIATANQGSEATYESGFVIDKFPISRPNLTFSTLTVSNMSPEDSSIYLCSARAGANEKLFFGSGTQLSVL.

This clone occurred once. The chain carries TRBV6-1 and TRBJ1-5; no clear D gene. V lost 6 bases to trimming and J lost 4 bases, with 7 bases between them. Germline loops: CDR1 MNHNS, CDR2 SASEGT. This CDR3 contains 12 residues. For the CDR3, the DNA is TGTGCCAGCAGGAAAGAAAATCAGCCCCAGCATTTT. Its translation: CASRKENQPQHF.

In regard to this clone: This CDR3 is also generated by other DNA sequences in the sample. V gene TRBV5-1 combines with J gene TRBJ2-5; the match to TRBD2 covers 7 bases. This CDR3 contains 13 residues. The junction had 1 base not matched to a gene; V was cut back by 1 base and J by 4 bases. In germline, CDR1 is SGHRS, CDR2 YFSETQ. The CDR3 coding sequence is TGCGCCAGCAGCTTGACGGGAGGAGAGACCCAGTACTTC. Protein sequence: CASSLTGGETQYF.

The chain uses TRBV4-1 and TRBJ2-1; D unclear. CDR1 is MGHRA, CDR2 YSYEKL, per germline. The CDR3 consists of 11 residues. The V end lost 0 bases, the J end lost 12 bases, and 6 bases lay between the germline ends. CDR3 nucleotides: TGCGCCAGCAGCCAAGATCTGAGGCAGTTCTTC. The encoded protein is CASSQDLRQFF.

The rearrangement links TRBV6-5 to TRBJ2-7, with D maybe TRBD1 (6 bases). The ends were cut back, 7 bases at V and 6 bases at J, with 19 bases in the middle. The V gene's germline CDR1 is MNHEY and CDR2 SVGAGI. This CDR3 spans 14 amino acids. This CDR3 reads CASIRSGTPSEQYF. Here the CDR3 DNA reads TGTGCCAGCATCCGATCGGGGACACCCTCCGAGCAGTACTTC.

The CDR3 reads CASSLGGSGSYEQYF. The CDR3 bases are TGTGCCAGCAGCCTCGGGGGATCCGGATCCTACGAGCAGTACTTC. The chain combines TRBV2 with TRBJ2-7; D is perhaps TRBD2 (6 bases). There are 15 residues in the CDR3. The V gene's germline CDR1 is SNHLY and CDR2 FYNNEI. Trimming stripped 6 bases from V and 1 base from J, with 16 bases between.